This is a list of T cell receptor beta chains from one sample in a study of blood T cells in healthy people across ages. From the 5' RACE reads, TCRdb called clonotypes with MiXCR, one entry per CDR3 protein. The sample lists more than 600,000 distinct CDR3 sequences; roughly 25% were seen once. This sample also appeared in a second study, on T cells of mothers and their children.

The source material was blood. The receptor set was obtained from a boy between 10 and 17 years old in good health. The CDR3 runs from the conserved cysteine through the conserved F or W. The D gene is left open where the match is weak. The size field is filled for only some rows; it gives once, few, many or a size class.

few 15 TRBJ2-5 TRBV7-9 NA CASSLVLGRLETQYF TGTGCCAGCAGCTTAGTTCTTGGGAGGCTGGAGACCCAGTACTTC
NA 17 TRBJ2-1 TRBV28 TRBD2 CASSFSPASGIYNEQFF TGTGCCAGCAGTTTCTCCCCGGCTAGCGGGATATACAATGAGCAGTTCTTC
NA 13 TRBJ2-3 TRBV29-1 NA CSVMKRGTDTQYF TGCAGCGTTATGAAGCGGGGCACAGATACGCAGTATTTT
NA 13 TRBJ2-7 TRBV20-1 TRBD2 CCALAGGPYEHYF TGCTGTGCTTTAGCGGGGGGGCCCTACGAGCATTACTTC
NA 13 TRBJ2-1 TRBV7-9 NA CASVSWAYNEQFF TGTGCCAGCGTAAGCTGGGCCTACAATGAGCAGTTCTTC
NA 15 TRBJ1-4 TRBV7-2 TRBD1 CASSQGAPGREKLFF TGTGCCAGCAGCCAGGGGGCCCCAGGACGGGAAAAACTGTTTTTT
few 15 TRBJ2-1 TRBV7-9 NA CASSAGTQDYNEQFF TGTGCCAGCAGCGCCGGGACACAGGACTACAATGAGCAGTTCTTC
few 16 TRBJ1-2 TRBV4-1 TRBD1 CASSPKGQPSNYGYTF TGCGCCAGCAGTCCGAAGGGACAGCCTTCTAACTATGGCTACACCTTC
few 18 TRBJ2-1 TRBV24-1 TRBD2 CATSASGRGTSGMNEQFF TGTGCCACCAGTGCATCCGGTCGTGGGACTAGCGGGATGAATGAGCAGTTCTTC
NA 16 TRBJ2-7 TRBV7-9 TRBD1 CASSELTGTGLYEQYF TGTGCCAGCAGCGAACTGACCGGGACAGGGTTGTACGAGCAGTACTTC
NA 13 TRBJ2-7 TRBV2 NA CASSDKGFNEQYF TGTGCCAGCAGTGATAAGGGTTTCAACGAGCAGTACTTC
few 15 TRBJ2-7 TRBV5-1 NA CASSLEGQAHTEQYF TGCGCCAGCAGCTTGGAGGGCCAGGCCCACACTGAGCAGTACTTC
few 12 TRBJ2-5 TRBV20-1 TRBD1 CSVKGAVETQYF TGCAGTGTCAAGGGGGCCGTAGAGACCCAGTACTTC
few 16 TRBJ2-2 TRBV2 TRBD2 CASNRGLAGSTGELFF TGTGCCAGCAATCGAGGACTAGCGGGTAGCACCGGGGAGCTGTTTTTT
NA 15 TRBJ2-5 TRBV11-2 NA CASSLDLSDRETQYF TGTGCCAGCAGCTTAGACCTTTCGGATCGCGAGACCCAGTACTTC
few 13 TRBJ2-7 TRBV10-1 NA CASSEWVGGEQYF TGCGCCAGCAGTGAGTGGGTAGGCGGCGAGCAGTACTTC
few 15 TRBJ2-2 TRBV3-1 NA CASSAVRDSLGELFF TGTGCCAGCAGCGCGGTACGGGATTCCCTCGGGGAGCTGTTTTTT
NA 15 TRBJ1-1 TRBV6-5 NA CASSPSYRPSTEAFF TGTGCCAGCAGCCCCTCGTACAGGCCGAGCACTGAAGCTTTCTTT
few 13 TRBJ2-5 TRBV5-1 NA CASSLHPQETQYF TGCGCCAGCAGTCTTCACCCCCAAGAGACCCAGTACTTC
few 11 TRBJ2-7 TRBV12-3/TRBV12-4 NA CASSGGTEQYF TGTGCCAGCAGTGGTGGGACCGAGCAGTACTTC